The 22 T cell receptor beta chains in this list originate from one sample, sequenced in a study of shared T cell receptors in the human thymus. Measured with immunoSEQ multiplex PCR; TCRdb has only the in-frame clones, and not every one. Counted here are hundreds of thousands of clones, 80% to 90% occurring once; the ten biggest clones make up 0.0094%. A further study also used this sample, focusing on human thymus T cells.

The material sequenced was thymocytes. The receptors derive from a boy younger than two with a congenital heart defect.

The rearrangement links TRBV5-5 to TRBJ1-2, with a tentative D call TRBD1 (5 bases). The V gene's germline CDR1 is SGHKS and CDR2 YYEKEE (reference sequence). The CDR3 is 14 amino acids. Trimming pared 0 bases from V and 8 bases from J, leaving 14 bases between. The CDR3 DNA reads as TGTGCCAGCAGCTTGGAAACCAAGGGGCTCGGCTACACCTTC. Translation gives CASSLETKGLGYTF. The entire variable domain, with the rest obtained from reference TRBV5-5 and TRBJ1-2, is as follows: DAGVTQSPTHLIKTRGQQVTLRCSPISGHKSVSWYQQVLGQGPQFIFQYYEKEERGRGNFPDRFSARQFPNYSSELNVNALLLGDSALYLCASSLETKGLGYTFGSGTRLTVV.

V is TRBV20-1 and J is TRBJ2-7; D uncertain. There are 11 residues in the CDR3. The germline gives CDR1 DFQATT, CDR2 SNEGSKA (reference sequence). V shed 3 bases and J shed 4 bases, with 7 bases lying between them. The CDR3 bases are TGCAGTGCTAGGAGGATGTACGAGCAGTACTTC. This gives the protein CSARRMYEQYF.

The V and J genes are TRBV5-5 and TRBJ1-1, with 8 bases aligning to TRBD1. Germline V lookup: CDR1 SGHKS, CDR2 YYEKEE (reference sequence). Trimming took 4 bases from V and 5 from J; bases not matched to a gene: 7. The CDR3 totals 14 residues. DNA for the CDR3: TGTGCCAGCAGCCTCAGGGGGCTAAAGACTGAAGCTTTCTTT. Residues: CASSLRGLKTEAFF.

The chain couples TRBV4-3 to TRBJ2-2; 8 bases match TRBD1. The junction had 15 bases not matched to a gene; V was cut back by 0 bases and J by 3 bases. This CDR3 contains 20 residues. Per the germline V gene, CDR1 is LGHNA and CDR2 is YSLEER. For the CDR3, the DNA is TGCGCCAGCAGCCAAGATCGGTCAAATTCGGACAGGGTGTACACCGGGGAGCTGTTTTTT. Its protein product is CASSQDRSNSDRVYTGELFF.

V and J are TRBV19 and TRBJ1-2, with TRBD1 matching 7 bases. Germline trimming cut 5 bases from V and 4 bases from J; bases unmatched to any gene: 10. Germline lookup yields CDR1 LNHDA and CDR2 SQIVND (reference sequence). The CDR3 is made up of 15 amino acids. The CDR3 sequence is CASSGRRQGTYGYTF. The CDR3 DNA follows: TGTGCCAGTAGTGGGCGCCGACAGGGTACCTATGGCTACACCTTC.

This sequence joins TRBV28 and TRBJ2-7, with 8 bases aligning to TRBD1. This CDR3 has 13 residues. V dropped 6 bases and J dropped 7; count of bases not matched to a gene: 8. CDR1 and CDR2 (germline): MDHEN, SYDVKM. The CDR3 loop reads CASSMDRVREQYF. CDR3 nucleotide sequence: TGTGCCAGCAGCATGGACAGGGTTCGGGAGCAGTACTTC.

The V gene is TRBV13, the J gene TRBJ2-5, with D possibly being TRBD2 (6 bases). CDR1 is PRHDT and CDR2 is FYEKMQ in the germline V gene (reference sequence). The CDR3 sequence is 15 residues long. The germline V and J ends were trimmed by 3 bases and 1 base, with 12 bases remaining between them. CDR3 residues: CASSFSWGVQETQYF. DNA of the CDR3: TGTGCCAGCAGCTTTTCGTGGGGGGTCCAAGAGACCCAGTACTTC.

This clone appeared once. This chain connects TRBV5-1 to TRBJ1-1; perhaps TRBD1 as D (5 bases). The V end lost 0 bases, the J end lost 11 bases, and 14 bases lay between the germline ends. Looked up from germline, CDR1 is SGHRS and CDR2 is YFSETQ. The CDR3 extends over 13 amino acids. The CDR3, as DNA: TGCGCCAGCAGCTTGGCCGCAGGGATGGAGGCTTTCTTT. Protein sequence: CASSLAAGMEAFF.

The genes are TRBV19 and TRBJ1-5; TRBD1 aligns across 9 bases. The trim removed 10 bases at V and 5 bases at J, leaving 9 bases unmatched. CDR3 length: 14 amino acids. Germline V gene data show CDR1 as LNHDA and CDR2 as SQIVND (reference sequence). CDR3 sequence reads: CAISRDRDHQPQHF. As DNA, the CDR3 is TGTGCCATCTCCCGGGACAGGGATCATCAGCCCCAGCATTTT.

The chain uses TRBV29-1 and TRBJ2-3; D gene ambiguous. CDR3 length: 13 amino acids. Germline V gene lookup returns CDR1 SQVTM and CDR2 ANQGSEA. Trimming shortened V by 3 bases and J by 0 bases, and 7 bases separated the two germline ends. The CDR3 DNA reads as TGCAGCGTTGACCTAGACAGCACAGATACGCAGTATTTT. Its translation is CSVDLDSTDTQYF.

The rearrangement links TRBV11-2 to TRBJ1-1, with D maybe TRBD1 (5 bases). The V gene lost 5 bases and the J gene lost 5 bases, with 18 bases spanning the gap. Germline V gene data show CDR1 as SGHAT and CDR2 as FQNNGV. The CDR3 is 15 residues long. The CDR3 is CASSERPRGGTEAFF. CDR3 DNA: TGTGCCAGCAGCGAACGCCCCCGGGGGGGGACTGAAGCTTTCTTT.

This chain links TRBV5-1 with TRBJ1-3; perhaps TRBD1 as D (5 bases). The CDR3 extends over 15 amino acids. The germline V gene has CDR1 SGHRS and CDR2 YFSETQ. V dropped 4 bases and J dropped 0 bases, with 11 bases sitting between them. CDR3 protein: CASSVRGRSGNTIYF. As DNA, the CDR3 is TGCGCCAGCAGCGTGCGGGGCCGCTCTGGAAACACCATATATTTT.

The chain links TRBV25-1 to TRBJ1-1, with 8 bases fitting TRBD1. J gave up 5 bases and V 6 bases, and 8 bases lay outside the gene matches. The CDR3 runs 14 residues. The germline gives CDR1 MGHDK, CDR2 SYGVNS. CDR3 sequence reads: CASRVRGRKTEAFF. For the CDR3, the DNA is TGTGCCAGCAGGGTCAGGGGGCGAAAGACTGAAGCTTTCTTT.

This clone has a single count. The chain combines TRBV5-1 with TRBJ2-5, with 8 bases aligning to TRBD1. This CDR3 spans 16 amino acids. Germline trimming cut 1 base from V and 3 bases from J; bases unmatched to any gene: 8. Germline loops: CDR1 SGHRS, CDR2 YFSETQ. In nucleotides, the CDR3 is TGCGCCAGCAGCTTGATTAGAGACAGGGGAAAAGAGACCCAGTACTTC. Amino acid sequence: CASSLIRDRGKETQYF.

This rearrangement joins TRBV19 to TRBJ2-7, with D perhaps matching TRBD1 (5 bases). The CDR3 covers 14 residues. The V gene lost 5 bases and the J gene lost 6 bases, with 17 bases spanning the gap. From germline, CDR1 is LNHDA and CDR2 SQIVND (reference sequence). The CDR3 sequence is CASSSPNRSAEQYF. As DNA, the CDR3 is TGTGCCAGTAGTTCGCCTAACAGGTCCGCCGAGCAGTACTTC.

This clone has only a few counts. V and J are TRBV28 and TRBJ1-2; D remains unclear. CDR1 and CDR2 (germline): MDHEN, SYDVKM. There are 13 residues in the CDR3. V was cut by 8 bases and J by 2 bases, with 12 bases left in between. As DNA, the CDR3 is TGTGCCAGCGGCGGGGTGGGAAACTATGGCTACACCTTC. This translates into CASGGVGNYGYTF.

The chain couples TRBV6-5 to TRBJ2-5; 9 bases agree with TRBD2. This CDR3 spans 15 amino acids. CDR1 is MNHEY and CDR2 is SVGAGI in the germline V gene. V shed 8 bases and J 1 base; nucleotides not matched to a gene: 8. CDR3 coding DNA: TGTGCCAGCTGCCTATCTAGCGGGGTCCAAGAGACCCAGTACTTC. Translated, it gives CASCLSSGVQETQYF.

The chain couples TRBV2 to TRBJ1-3; 8 nucleotides agree with TRBD1. The V gene end was trimmed by 2 bases and the J gene end by 3 bases; junction bases not matched to a gene: 15. This CDR3 has 19 amino acids. Germline V gene sequence: CDR1 SNHLY, CDR2 FYNNEI. The CDR3: CASSEYEGTGPLDGNTIYF. The CDR3 DNA sequence: TGTGCCAGCAGTGAATATGAGGGGACAGGCCCCCTTGATGGAAACACCATATATTTT.

The CDR3 loop reads CASSFLGGSSYNEQFF. The CDR3 DNA reads as TGTGCCAGCAGCTTTCTAGGCGGGAGCTCCTACAATGAGCAGTTCTTC. The rearrangement joins TRBV11-2 to TRBJ2-1; 7 bases are a match to TRBD2. The CDR3 consists of 16 residues. V was pared by 3 bases and J by 0 bases, with 5 bases of the junction left unmatched. Germline CDR1 SGHAT, CDR2 FQNNGV. Full variable domain (rest looked up from reference TRBV11-2 and TRBJ2-1): EAGVAQSPRYKIIEKRQSVAFWCNPISGHATLYWYQQILGQGPKLLIQFQNNGVVDDSQLPKDRFSAERLKGVDSTLKIQPAKLEDSAVYLCASSFLGGSSYNEQFFGPGTRLTVL.

V and J are TRBV28 and TRBJ1-1, with 9 nucleotides matching TRBD1. Germline V gene data show CDR1 as MDHEN and CDR2 as SYDVKM. Trimming removed 6 bases from V and 10 bases from J; junction bases left unmatched: 6. CDR3 length equals 12 residues. CDR3 residues: CASSIGTGRAFF. The CDR3, as DNA: TGTGCCAGCAGCATCGGGACAGGGAGAGCTTTCTTT.

With respect to this clone: Germline is not matched at one junction end, which may reflect a read error. The gene calls are TRBV2 and TRBJ2-2; TRBD1 agrees at 8 bases. The CDR3 has 14 residues. CDR1 and CDR2 (germline): SNHLY, FYNNEI. CDR3 residues: CASSEVGQGRVPVF. The CDR3 DNA reads as TGTGCCAGCAGTGAAGTCGGACAGGGCCGAGTCCCAGTTTTT.

The chain uses TRBV28 and TRBJ2-7; 10 bases align to TRBD2. The V and J ends lost 10 bases and 3 bases, in that order; junction bases with no gene match: 6. The length of the CDR3 is 13 residues. The V gene's germline CDR1 is MDHEN and CDR2 SYDVKM. In DNA form, the CDR3 reads TGTGCCATCCAGGGACTAGCGCGCTACGAGCAGTACTTC. Its translation: CAIQGLARYEQYF. Based on the CDR3 plus reference TRBV28 and TRBJ2-7, the full variable domain is DVKVTQSSRYLVKRTGEKVFLECVQDMDHENMFWYRQDPGLGLRLIYFSYDVKMKEKGDIPEGYSVSREKKERFSLILESASTNQTSMYLCAIQGLARYEQYFGPGTRLTVT.